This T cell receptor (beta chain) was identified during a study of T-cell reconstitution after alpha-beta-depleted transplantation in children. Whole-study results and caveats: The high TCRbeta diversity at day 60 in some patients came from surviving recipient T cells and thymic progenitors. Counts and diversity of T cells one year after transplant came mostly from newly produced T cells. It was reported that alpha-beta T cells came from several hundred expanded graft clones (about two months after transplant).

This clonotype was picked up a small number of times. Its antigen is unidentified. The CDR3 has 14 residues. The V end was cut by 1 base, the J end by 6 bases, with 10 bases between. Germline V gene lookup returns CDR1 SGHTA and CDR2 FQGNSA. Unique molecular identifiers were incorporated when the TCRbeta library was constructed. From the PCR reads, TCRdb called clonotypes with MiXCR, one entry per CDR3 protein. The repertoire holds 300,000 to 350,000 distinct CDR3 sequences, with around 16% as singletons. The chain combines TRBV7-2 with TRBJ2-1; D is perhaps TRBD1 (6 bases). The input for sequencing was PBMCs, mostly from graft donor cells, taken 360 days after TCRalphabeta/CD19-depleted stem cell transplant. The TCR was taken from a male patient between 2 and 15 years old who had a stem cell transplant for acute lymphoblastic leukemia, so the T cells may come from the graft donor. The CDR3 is CASSLGGPTNEQFF. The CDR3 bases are TGTGCCAGCAGCTTAGGGGGGCCGACCAATGAGCAGTTCTTC.